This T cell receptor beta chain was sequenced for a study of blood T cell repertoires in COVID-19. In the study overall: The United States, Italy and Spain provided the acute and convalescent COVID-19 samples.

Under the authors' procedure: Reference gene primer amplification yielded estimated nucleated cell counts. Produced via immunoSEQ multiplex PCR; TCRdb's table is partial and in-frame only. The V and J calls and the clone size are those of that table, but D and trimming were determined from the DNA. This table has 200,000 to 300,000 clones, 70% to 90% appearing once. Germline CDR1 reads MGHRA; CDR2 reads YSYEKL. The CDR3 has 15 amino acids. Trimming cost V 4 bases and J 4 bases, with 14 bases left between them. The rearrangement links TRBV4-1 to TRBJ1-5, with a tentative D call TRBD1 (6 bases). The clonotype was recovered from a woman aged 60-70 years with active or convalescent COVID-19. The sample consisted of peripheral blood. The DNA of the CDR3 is TGCGCCAGCAGCCGAGGACAGCTGGAAAATCAGCCCCAGCATTTT. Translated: CASSRGQLENQPQHF.